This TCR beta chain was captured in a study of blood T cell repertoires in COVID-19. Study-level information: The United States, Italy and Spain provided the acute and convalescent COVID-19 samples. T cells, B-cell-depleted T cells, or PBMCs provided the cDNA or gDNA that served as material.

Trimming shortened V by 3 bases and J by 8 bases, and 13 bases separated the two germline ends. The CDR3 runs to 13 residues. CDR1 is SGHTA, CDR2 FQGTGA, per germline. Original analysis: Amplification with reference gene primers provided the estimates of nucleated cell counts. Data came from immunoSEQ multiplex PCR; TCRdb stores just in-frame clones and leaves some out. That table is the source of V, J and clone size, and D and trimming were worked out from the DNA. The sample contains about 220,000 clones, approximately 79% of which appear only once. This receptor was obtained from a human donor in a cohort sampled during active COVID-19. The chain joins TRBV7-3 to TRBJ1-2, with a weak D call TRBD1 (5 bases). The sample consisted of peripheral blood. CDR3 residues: CASSFVGGRGYTF. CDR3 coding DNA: TGTGCCAGCAGCTTCGTCGGGGGACGGGGCTACACCTTC.